The clone carrying this TCR beta chain was counted a single time. Its antigen is still unknown. The CDR3 has 14 amino acids. In germline, CDR1 is MNHEY, CDR2 SVGAGI. With 2 bases clipped from V and 5 bases from J, the junction kept 3 bases outside the gene matches. This sample stems from a study of cytomegalovirus exposure and HLA in healthy donors. Study results and caveats: By a later analysis, the bulk of CMV-associated TCR beta chains appeared HLA-restricted. Most TCR sequences were uncommon, yet certain public TCRs appeared in many donors. Using the classifier, cytomegalovirus status was reportedly diagnosed with high specificity and sensitivity.

PCR employed 60 Vbeta and 13 Jbeta primers. Here immunoSEQ multiplex PCR was the method, and the copy in TCRdb shows in-frame clones only, minus some. The data show about 160,000 clones, with roughly 77% seen just once and 4.9% held by the top ten. Sequenced input: PBMCs. The gene calls are TRBV6-5 and TRBJ2-7; 10 nucleotides align to TRBD1. This TCR was sampled from a male donor in good health and CMV-seronegative. The CDR3 sequence: CASSYGDRGHEQYF. The CDR3 nucleotides read TGTGCCAGCAGTTACGGCGACAGGGGGCACGAGCAGTACTTC.